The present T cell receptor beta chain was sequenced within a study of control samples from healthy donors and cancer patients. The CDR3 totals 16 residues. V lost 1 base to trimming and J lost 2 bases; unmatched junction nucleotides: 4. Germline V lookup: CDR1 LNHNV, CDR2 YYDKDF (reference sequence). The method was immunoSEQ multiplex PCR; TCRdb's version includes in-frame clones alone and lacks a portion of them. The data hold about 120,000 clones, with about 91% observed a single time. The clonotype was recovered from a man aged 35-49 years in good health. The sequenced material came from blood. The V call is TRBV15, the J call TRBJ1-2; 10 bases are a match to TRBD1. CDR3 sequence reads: CATSRVETGGNYGYTF. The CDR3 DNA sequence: TGTGCCACCAGCAGAGTTGAGACAGGGGGCAACTATGGCTACACCTTC.